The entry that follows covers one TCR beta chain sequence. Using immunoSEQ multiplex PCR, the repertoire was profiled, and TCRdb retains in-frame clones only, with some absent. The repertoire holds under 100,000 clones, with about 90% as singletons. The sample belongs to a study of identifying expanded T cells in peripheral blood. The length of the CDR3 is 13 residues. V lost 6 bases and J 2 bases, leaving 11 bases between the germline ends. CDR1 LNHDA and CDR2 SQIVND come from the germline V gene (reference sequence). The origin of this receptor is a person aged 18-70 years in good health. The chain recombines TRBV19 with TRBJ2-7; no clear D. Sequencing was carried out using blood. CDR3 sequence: CASSNTSPYEQYF. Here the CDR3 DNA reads TGTGCCAGTAGCAACACGTCGCCCTACGAGCAGTACTTC.